This T cell receptor (beta chain) was captured in a study of PD-L1 blockade in urothelial cancer. Looking at the study overall: It was around 2014 that patients started atezolizumab at 1,200 mg intravenously every 3 weeks. About 90% of the roughly 29 patients were men who had bladder-origin urothelial cancer.

Time point meaning: pretreatment peripheral blood. Locally advanced or metastatic urothelial carcinoma affected all patients. TCRdb's copy holds only in-frame clones and misses some; the assay was immunoSEQ multiplex PCR. The sample shows some 74,000 clones, around four fifths of them seen only once. The CDR3 is made up of 12 amino acids. Per the germline V gene, CDR1 is MNHNS and CDR2 is SASEGT. V shed 4 bases, J shed 7 bases, and the junction held 0 bases outside the gene matches. This clonotype originated in a man aged 35-49 years with urothelial cancer. The sequenced sample was PBMCs, obtained around atezolizumab (anti-PD-L1) treatment. This chain uses TRBV6-1 with TRBJ2-1, with TRBD1 matching 8 bases. The CDR3 here is CASSGQGNEQFF. CDR3 nucleotide sequence: TGTGCCAGCAGTGGACAGGGGAATGAGCAGTTCTTC.